The rows below give T cell receptor beta chains drawn from one sample of a study of Ad26.COV2.S vaccination and SARS-CoV-2 variants. Assay used: immunoSEQ multiplex PCR; TCRdb lists only in-frame clones, some missing. This sample yields nearly 95,000 clones, of which approximately 81% are seen a single time; about a sixth belongs to the top ten. The sequencing here drew on peripheral blood, taken after recovery from COVID-19. The receptors stem from a human donor who had recovered from COVID-19. The CDR3 runs from the conserved cysteine through the conserved F or W. Fields, in order: D gene, J gene, V gene, clone size, CDR3 DNA, CDR3 protein. A D gene is named only where the DNA matches it firmly. Clone size is not always given. Where it is, it says once, few, many or a class for expanded clones.

d_call: TRBD1
j_call: TRBJ2-1
v_call: TRBV4-3
clone_size: few
cdr3_nt: TGCGCCAGCAGCCCCGACAGGGCCCTCGGCAATGAGCAGTTCTTC
cdr3_aa: CASSPDRALGNEQFF

d_call: -
j_call: TRBJ2-3
v_call: TRBV27
clone_size: -
cdr3_nt: TGTGCCAGCAGTTTATCGGTACAGCCTAGCACAGATACGCAGTATTTT
cdr3_aa: CASSLSVQPSTDTQYF

d_call: TRBD2
j_call: TRBJ2-3
v_call: TRBV11-3
clone_size: -
cdr3_nt: TGTGCCAGCAGCTTAGGGACTAGCGGGAGTGGAGATACGCAGTATTTT
cdr3_aa: CASSLGTSGSGDTQYF

d_call: -
j_call: TRBJ2-7
v_call: TRBV5-1
clone_size: -
cdr3_nt: TGCGCCAGCAGCTTGTCCCTAGCGTCCTACGAGCAGTACTTC
cdr3_aa: CASSLSLASYEQYF

d_call: -
j_call: TRBJ1-2
v_call: TRBV6-4
clone_size: once
cdr3_nt: TGTGCCAGCAGTGAAAGTCTGAGCTCGTATGGCTACACCTTC
cdr3_aa: CASSESLSSYGYTF

d_call: -
j_call: TRBJ2-5
v_call: TRBV10-3
clone_size: -
cdr3_nt: TGTGCCATCGGGAATAGCCAAGAGACCCAGTACTTC
cdr3_aa: CAIGNSQETQYF

d_call: -
j_call: TRBJ2-2
v_call: TRBV11-3
clone_size: once
cdr3_nt: TGTGCCAGCAGCCGCCGGACTGGGACGAACACCGGGGAGCTGTTTTTT
cdr3_aa: CASSRRTGTNTGELFF

d_call: -
j_call: TRBJ2-1
v_call: TRBV4-1
clone_size: -
cdr3_nt: TGCGCCAGCAGCCAAGAACAGGGAAATGAGCAGTTCTTC
cdr3_aa: CASSQEQGNEQFF

d_call: TRBD2
j_call: TRBJ2-2
v_call: TRBV29-1
clone_size: -
cdr3_nt: TGCAGCGGGAGAACTAGCGGGACACACACCGGGGAGCTGTTTTTT
cdr3_aa: CSGRTSGTHTGELFF

d_call: -
j_call: TRBJ2-7
v_call: TRBV13
clone_size: -
cdr3_nt: TGTGCCAGCAACTACAGGTCCCAAGGGGACGAGCAGTACTTC
cdr3_aa: CASNYRSQGDEQYF

d_call: TRBD2
j_call: TRBJ2-2
v_call: TRBV19
clone_size: -
cdr3_nt: TGTGCCAGTAGACCTACTAGCGGGAGGGTTAACACCGGGGAGCTGTTTTTT
cdr3_aa: CASRPTSGRVNTGELFF

d_call: TRBD2
j_call: TRBJ2-5
v_call: TRBV5-3
clone_size: -
cdr3_nt: TGTGCCAGAAGCTTGGGACTAGCCCGGGGCCGGGCCCAGTACTTC
cdr3_aa: CARSLGLARGRAQYF

d_call: -
j_call: TRBJ2-2
v_call: TRBV15
clone_size: once
cdr3_nt: TGTGCCACCAGCAGAGGTTCCGGGACGAGCACCGGGGAGCTGTTTTTT
cdr3_aa: CATSRGSGTSTGELFF

d_call: -
j_call: TRBJ2-5
v_call: TRBV6-2/TRBV6-3
clone_size: -
cdr3_nt: TGTGCCAGCAGTTACTCGGGACGACAGAAAGAGACCCAGTACTTC
cdr3_aa: CASSYSGRQKETQYF

d_call: TRBD1
j_call: TRBJ1-5
v_call: TRBV29-1
clone_size: -
cdr3_nt: TGCAGCGTTGAACAGGGGGCTAATCAGCCCCAGCATTTT
cdr3_aa: CSVEQGANQPQHF

d_call: -
j_call: TRBJ1-4
v_call: TRBV4-3
clone_size: -
cdr3_nt: TGCGCCAGCAGCCAGGTGGGGGGAATCAGTGAAAAACTGTTTTTT
cdr3_aa: CASSQVGGISEKLFF

d_call: TRBD1
j_call: TRBJ2-1
v_call: TRBV28
clone_size: -
cdr3_nt: TGTGCCAGCAGACCGGGACAGGGGCCCTACAATGAGCAGTTCTTC
cdr3_aa: CASRPGQGPYNEQFF

d_call: TRBD1
j_call: TRBJ1-6
v_call: TRBV6-5
clone_size: -
cdr3_nt: TGTGCCAGCAATACCGGGACAGGGTATAATTCACCCCTCCACTTT
cdr3_aa: CASNTGTGYNSPLHF

d_call: -
j_call: TRBJ2-7
v_call: TRBV28
clone_size: -
cdr3_nt: TGTGCCAGCAGCAGGCAGGGGAGATACGAGCAGTACTTC
cdr3_aa: CASSRQGRYEQYF

d_call: -
j_call: TRBJ1-2
v_call: TRBV5-4
clone_size: -
cdr3_nt: TGTGCCAGCAGCTCCATTGCGTGGCAGCGCCTATATGGCTACACCTTC
cdr3_aa: CASSSIAWQRLYGYTF

d_call: -
j_call: TRBJ2-3
v_call: TRBV28
clone_size: -
cdr3_nt: TGTGCCAGCAAGCGCCGATGGGCAGATACGCAGTATTTT
cdr3_aa: CASKRRWADTQYF

d_call: -
j_call: TRBJ1-4
v_call: TRBV7-2
clone_size: -
cdr3_nt: TGTGCCAGCAGCTACTCGACAGGACTCAATGAAAAACTGTTTTTT
cdr3_aa: CASSYSTGLNEKLFF

d_call: -
j_call: TRBJ2-5
v_call: TRBV6-2/TRBV6-3
clone_size: -
cdr3_nt: TGTGCCAGCAGTTACTCGTCCGACTGGGGACAAGAAGCCCAGTACTTC
cdr3_aa: CASSYSSDWGQEAQYF

d_call: -
j_call: TRBJ1-1
v_call: TRBV28
clone_size: -
cdr3_nt: TGTGCCAGCGACCCAACACTAGGCGGGGGGCAACCAGCTTTCTTT
cdr3_aa: CASDPTLGGGQPAFF

d_call: TRBD1
j_call: TRBJ1-5
v_call: TRBV6-6
clone_size: -
cdr3_nt: TGTGCCAGCAGTTACGGCACAGGGGCGAGCAATCAGCCCCAGCATTTT
cdr3_aa: CASSYGTGASNQPQHF

d_call: -
j_call: TRBJ2-2
v_call: TRBV28
clone_size: -
cdr3_nt: TGTGCCAGCAGTTTACGGCAGACCGGGGAGCTGTTTTTT
cdr3_aa: CASSLRQTGELFF

d_call: -
j_call: TRBJ1-1
v_call: TRBV15
clone_size: once
cdr3_nt: TGTGCCACCAGCAGAGATCTAGGGAACACTGAAGCTTTCTTT
cdr3_aa: CATSRDLGNTEAFF

d_call: -
j_call: TRBJ2-7
v_call: TRBV4-3
clone_size: -
cdr3_nt: TGCGCCAGCAGCCAAGATCTGGACAGCTCCTACGAGCAGTACTTC
cdr3_aa: CASSQDLDSSYEQYF

d_call: -
j_call: TRBJ1-1
v_call: TRBV11-2
clone_size: -
cdr3_nt: TGTGCCAGCAGCTTAGGGCCGAGCACTGAAGCTTTCTTT
cdr3_aa: CASSLGPSTEAFF

d_call: TRBD1
j_call: TRBJ1-2
v_call: TRBV19
clone_size: -
cdr3_nt: TGTGCCAGTAGTACCCACCTCACAGGGGGTACAAACTATGGCTACACCTTC
cdr3_aa: CASSTHLTGGTNYGYTF

d_call: TRBD1
j_call: TRBJ2-1
v_call: TRBV20-1
clone_size: -
cdr3_nt: TGCAGTGCTAGTGTCGCGACAGGGGACTTCAATGAGCAGTTCTTC
cdr3_aa: CSASVATGDFNEQFF

d_call: -
j_call: TRBJ2-3
v_call: TRBV14
clone_size: few
cdr3_nt: TGTGCCAGCAGCCATCACACAGATACGCAGTATTTT
cdr3_aa: CASSHHTDTQYF

d_call: TRBD2
j_call: TRBJ2-3
v_call: TRBV6-6
clone_size: -
cdr3_nt: TGTGCCAGCAGTCAGAGAACTAGCGGGAGGAGGTTATGGACAGATACGCAGTATTTT
cdr3_aa: CASSQRTSGRRLWTDTQYF

d_call: -
j_call: TRBJ2-2
v_call: TRBV28
clone_size: once
cdr3_nt: TGTGCCAGCAGTTCAGGGATGGCCGGGGAGCTGTTTTTT
cdr3_aa: CASSSGMAGELFF

d_call: -
j_call: TRBJ2-7
v_call: TRBV5-4
clone_size: few
cdr3_nt: TGTGCCAGCAGCTCGAGCCAGGGTCTGGCGCGCGAGCAGTACTTC
cdr3_aa: CASSSSQGLAREQYF

d_call: TRBD1
j_call: TRBJ1-3
v_call: TRBV5-6
clone_size: -
cdr3_nt: TGTGCCAGCAGCTTGAGAACAGGGGCTGGAAACACCATATATTTT
cdr3_aa: CASSLRTGAGNTIYF

d_call: -
j_call: TRBJ2-1
v_call: TRBV7-2
clone_size: once
cdr3_nt: TGTGCCAGCAGCTTACAAGGGTTGAGGGAGGCCTACAATGAGCAGTTCTTC
cdr3_aa: CASSLQGLREAYNEQFF

d_call: TRBD2
j_call: TRBJ2-1
v_call: TRBV7-3
clone_size: -
cdr3_nt: TGTGCCAGCAGCTTAATAGTAGCGGGAGGGCCCGCTGAGCAGTTCTTC
cdr3_aa: CASSLIVAGGPAEQFF

d_call: -
j_call: TRBJ1-5
v_call: TRBV19
clone_size: -
cdr3_nt: TGTGCCAGTAGTATAAGAGGGCCAGGACCTAATCAGCCCCAGCATTTT
cdr3_aa: CASSIRGPGPNQPQHF

d_call: -
j_call: TRBJ2-7
v_call: TRBV7-9
clone_size: -
cdr3_nt: TGTGCCAGCAGCGGCGACAGATCCTACGAGCAGTACTTC
cdr3_aa: CASSGDRSYEQYF

d_call: TRBD2
j_call: TRBJ2-5
v_call: TRBV9
clone_size: few
cdr3_nt: TGTGCCAGCAGCGTCTGGACAAGCGGGAGACAAGAGACCCAGTACTTC
cdr3_aa: CASSVWTSGRQETQYF

d_call: TRBD1
j_call: TRBJ1-2
v_call: TRBV4-3
clone_size: -
cdr3_nt: TGCGCCAGCAGCCAAGACGTCGGGACAGGGGGCGATGGCTACACCTTC
cdr3_aa: CASSQDVGTGGDGYTF

d_call: -
j_call: TRBJ2-7
v_call: TRBV28
clone_size: -
cdr3_nt: TGTGCCAGCTCTTACTCGTGGTACGAGCAGTACTTC
cdr3_aa: CASSYSWYEQYF

d_call: -
j_call: TRBJ1-6
v_call: TRBV28
clone_size: -
cdr3_nt: TGTGCCAGCAGTTTTCATTCGGGTAATTCACCCCTCCACTTT
cdr3_aa: CASSFHSGNSPLHF

d_call: -
j_call: TRBJ2-7
v_call: TRBV27
clone_size: -
cdr3_nt: TGTGCCAGCAGTTTGGTCCGGGGCAGGGGATTGGGCGAGCAGTACTTC
cdr3_aa: CASSLVRGRGLGEQYF

d_call: -
j_call: TRBJ1-2
v_call: TRBV29-1
clone_size: many
cdr3_nt: TGCAGCGCCTCCGGAGGTTCTAACTATGGCTACACCTTC
cdr3_aa: CSASGGSNYGYTF

d_call: TRBD1
j_call: TRBJ1-5
v_call: TRBV6-2/TRBV6-3
clone_size: -
cdr3_nt: TGTGCCAGCAGCTCCGACAGGGCCGGTCAGCCCCAGCATTTT
cdr3_aa: CASSSDRAGQPQHF

d_call: -
j_call: TRBJ1-5
v_call: TRBV4-1
clone_size: -
cdr3_nt: TGCGCCAGCAGCCAAGATTCTGGACTTAATAGGCCCCAGCATTTT
cdr3_aa: CASSQDSGLNRPQHF

d_call: -
j_call: TRBJ2-7
v_call: TRBV18
clone_size: -
cdr3_nt: TGTGCCAGCTCACCCTCGTTGGGGGATGGCGAGCAGTACTTC
cdr3_aa: CASSPSLGDGEQYF

d_call: TRBD1
j_call: TRBJ1-2
v_call: TRBV7-8
clone_size: few
cdr3_nt: TGTGCCAGCAGCGGCCGGGACAGGCGACATGGCTACACCTTC
cdr3_aa: CASSGRDRRHGYTF

d_call: -
j_call: TRBJ1-2
v_call: TRBV5-4
clone_size: -
cdr3_nt: TGTGCCAGCAGCCCACCGGGGACATCTAACTATGGCTACACCTTC
cdr3_aa: CASSPPGTSNYGYTF

d_call: -
j_call: TRBJ2-5
v_call: TRBV14
clone_size: -
cdr3_nt: TGTGCCAGCAGCCTGGGGATAGAGACCCAGTACTTC
cdr3_aa: CASSLGIETQYF

d_call: TRBD2
j_call: TRBJ2-1
v_call: TRBV4-1
clone_size: -
cdr3_nt: TGCGCCAGCAGCCTTAGCCTAGCGGGAAAGAATGAGCAGTTCTTC
cdr3_aa: CASSLSLAGKNEQFF

d_call: -
j_call: TRBJ1-3
v_call: TRBV4-2
clone_size: -
cdr3_nt: TGTGCCAGCAGCCAAGCGGCGGAGGGTGGAAACACCATATATTTT
cdr3_aa: CASSQAAEGGNTIYF

d_call: TRBD1
j_call: TRBJ1-1
v_call: TRBV18
clone_size: -
cdr3_nt: TGTGCCAGCTCATCCGCGACAGGGACTGGCGCTGAAGCTTTCTTT
cdr3_aa: CASSSATGTGAEAFF

d_call: -
j_call: TRBJ2-3
v_call: TRBV29-1
clone_size: -
cdr3_nt: TGCAGCGTTCATGTGGGGGGCACAGATACGCAGTATTTT
cdr3_aa: CSVHVGGTDTQYF

d_call: -
j_call: TRBJ2-2
v_call: TRBV5-1
clone_size: -
cdr3_nt: TGCGCCAGCAGCCCTAATAGCGGCACCGGGGAGCTGTTTTTT
cdr3_aa: CASSPNSGTGELFF

d_call: -
j_call: TRBJ2-7
v_call: TRBV19
clone_size: -
cdr3_nt: TGTGCCAGTAGTATGTGGGGGTCGGCCTACGAGCAGTACTTC
cdr3_aa: CASSMWGSAYEQYF

d_call: -
j_call: TRBJ2-7
v_call: TRBV11-2
clone_size: medium-sized
cdr3_nt: TGTGCCAGCAGCCTGACTTTACCCGGGACGACGCAGTCCTACGAGCAGTACTTC
cdr3_aa: CASSLTLPGTTQSYEQYF